The 6 T cell receptor beta chains presented below share a single source sample, sequenced in a study of shared clonotypes between healthy human individuals (dated by TCRdb to 2018 to 2020). The method behind the library was the immunoSEQ multiplex PCR assay. TCRdb took over this immuneACCESS table, retaining in-frame rearrangements with V and J assigned. Such tables are incomplete; in checked studies, under half of the missing clones stem from an unresolved V gene, and the remainder is unexplained. For this sample there are 950,000 to 1,100,000 clones; approximately 70% appear just once. The ten largest clonotypes hold about 1.5% of the sample. The sample consisted of memory CD4+ T cells sorted from blood. The cell subset or site label for this specimen denotes: CD45RA-negative fraction. These receptors were obtained from a man aged 18 to 29 in good health.

This clone was counted between two and nine times. V is TRBV5-5 and J is TRBJ2-7; TRBD1 is a possible D gene (5 bases). The CDR3 is 11 residues long. Trimming removed 4 bases at V and 7 bases at J, with 9 bases between. Germline V lookup: CDR1 SGHKS, CDR2 YYEKEE (reference sequence). CDR3 loop: CASSPREEQYF. The CDR3 DNA follows: TGTGCCAGCAGCCCCAGGGAAGAGCAGTACTTC.

This rearrangement joins TRBV5-1 to TRBJ2-5; 8 bases are shared with TRBD1. CDR3 size: 13 residues. The J segment lost 5 bases and the V segment lost 4 bases, leaving 4 bases of the junction unmatched. Per the germline V gene, CDR1 is SGHRS and CDR2 is YFSETQ. The CDR3 DNA reads as TGCGCCAGCAGCCGGACAGGGAAGGAGACCCAGTACTTC. Translation gives CASSRTGKETQYF.

With respect to this clone: This may arise from a read error, as a much more abundant clone is one base away. CDR3 in amino acids: CSVGTSGNAGELFF. CDR3 bases: TGCAGCGTTGGGACTAGCGGGAACGCCGGGGAGCTGTTTTTT. The rearrangement joins TRBV29-1 to TRBJ2-2, with 12 nucleotides matching TRBD2. This CDR3 comprises 14 residues. Germline CDR1 SQVTM, CDR2 ANQGSEA.

This clone was picked up one time. Other DNA sequences of this sample code for an identical CDR3. V usage is TRBV18 and J usage is TRBJ2-5; D is uncertain. Trimming shortened V by 0 bases and J by 2 bases, and 7 bases separated the two germline ends. This CDR3 region has 14 residues. CDR1 is KGHSH and CDR2 is LQKENI in the germline V gene. As DNA, the CDR3 is TGTGCCAGCTCACCACCGGTGGGACAAGAGACCCAGTACTTC. Translated, it gives CASSPPVGQETQYF.

This clone was seen many times. V gene TRBV28 combines with J gene TRBJ2-7; D perhaps matches TRBD1 (6 bases). Germline V gives CDR1 MDHEN, CDR2 SYDVKM. Trimming left V 6 bases short and J 2 bases short, with 14 bases between. The CDR3 loop spans 14 amino acids. This chain's CDR3 is CASSSGTIPYEQYF. The CDR3 region has the DNA TGTGCCAGCAGCTCCGGGACAATCCCCTACGAGCAGTACTTC.

The chain has TRBV18 and TRBJ1-2; TRBD1 matches 7 bases. V gave up 2 bases and J gave up 2 bases; unmatched junction bases: 8. The germline V gene encodes CDR1 KGHSH and CDR2 LQKENI. The CDR3 covers 16 residues. CDR3 sequence (DNA): TGTGCCAGCTCACCAATGGGACAGCCTTTCAACTATGGCTACACCTTC. Encoded protein: CASSPMGQPFNYGYTF. Full variable domain (outside the CDR3, taken from reference TRBV18 and TRBJ1-2): NAGVMQNPRHLVRRRGQEARLRCSPMKGHSHVYWYRQLPEEGLKFMVYLQKENIIDESGMPKERFSAEFPKEGPSILRIQQVVRGDSAAYFCASSPMGQPFNYGYTFGSGTRLTVV.